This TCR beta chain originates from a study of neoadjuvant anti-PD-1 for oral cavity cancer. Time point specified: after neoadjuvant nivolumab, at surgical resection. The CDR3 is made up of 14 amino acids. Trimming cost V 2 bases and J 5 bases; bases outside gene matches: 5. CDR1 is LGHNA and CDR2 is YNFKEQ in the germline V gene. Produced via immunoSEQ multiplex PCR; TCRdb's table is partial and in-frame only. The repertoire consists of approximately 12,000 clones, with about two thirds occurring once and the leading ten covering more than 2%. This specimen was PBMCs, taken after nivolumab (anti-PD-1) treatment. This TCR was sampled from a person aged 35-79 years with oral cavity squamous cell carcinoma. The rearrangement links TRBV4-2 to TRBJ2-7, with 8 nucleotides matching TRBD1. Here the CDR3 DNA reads TGTGCCAGCAGCCAAATTGGACAGGGCCACGAGCAGTACTTC. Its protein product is CASSQIGQGHEQYF.